This T cell receptor beta chain was recovered during a study of TIL therapy for anti-PD-1-resistant metastatic lung cancer. Study as a whole: Tumors had a median PD-L1 proportion score of 6%. Tumors carried a median roughly 1.6 non-synonymous mutations per megabase. Four tumors were EGFR-mutant and two were ALK-rearranged.

Per the germline V gene, CDR1 is LNHNV and CDR2 is YYDKDF (reference sequence). Trimming cost V 0 bases and J 1 base; bases outside gene matches: 5. This CDR3 has 17 residues. Time point specified: pre-treatment sample, taken before nivolumab and TIL therapy. Sequencing used immunoSEQ v3. Survey-level samples got roughly 1.9 million read pairs; deep-level samples got roughly 5-6.5 million. Generated by immunoSEQ multiplex PCR, the TCRdb table keeps only in-frame clones and is missing some. The table shows about 43,000 clones, with 70% to 85% occurring only once. This chain links TRBV15 with TRBJ2-2; 7 bases fit TRBD2. The sequencing used blood, collected at baseline. The TCR originated in a man between 65 and 80 years old with non-small cell lung cancer. CDR3 sequence reads: CATSRDSPSGNTGELFF. The CDR3 bases are TGTGCCACCAGCAGAGACTCCCCTAGCGGGAACACCGGGGAGCTGTTTTTT.